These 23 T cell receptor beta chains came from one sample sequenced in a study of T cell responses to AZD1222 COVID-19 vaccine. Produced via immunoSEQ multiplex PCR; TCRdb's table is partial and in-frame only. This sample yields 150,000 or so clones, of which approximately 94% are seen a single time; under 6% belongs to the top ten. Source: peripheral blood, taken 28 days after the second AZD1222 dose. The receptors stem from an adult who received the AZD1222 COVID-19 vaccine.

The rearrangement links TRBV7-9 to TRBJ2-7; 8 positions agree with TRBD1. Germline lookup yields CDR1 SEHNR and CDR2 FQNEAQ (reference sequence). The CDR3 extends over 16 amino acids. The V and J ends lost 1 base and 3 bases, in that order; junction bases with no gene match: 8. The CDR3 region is CASSLGSGGAFYEQYF. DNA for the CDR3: TGTGCCAGCAGCTTAGGGTCAGGGGGCGCATTCTACGAGCAGTACTTC.

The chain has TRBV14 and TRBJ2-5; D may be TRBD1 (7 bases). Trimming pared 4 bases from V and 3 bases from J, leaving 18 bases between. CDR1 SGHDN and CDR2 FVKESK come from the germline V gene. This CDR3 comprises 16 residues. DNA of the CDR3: TGTGCCAGCAGCCGGCCGACAGGGAGGTACGAAGAGACCCAGTACTTC. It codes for CASSRPTGRYEETQYF.

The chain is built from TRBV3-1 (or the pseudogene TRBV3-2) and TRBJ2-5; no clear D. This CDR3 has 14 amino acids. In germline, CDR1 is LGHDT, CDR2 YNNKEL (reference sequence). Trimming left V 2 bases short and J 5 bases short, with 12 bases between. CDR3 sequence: CASSQTSRPETQYF. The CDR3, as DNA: TGTGCCAGCAGCCAAACGAGCCGCCCGGAGACCCAGTACTTC.

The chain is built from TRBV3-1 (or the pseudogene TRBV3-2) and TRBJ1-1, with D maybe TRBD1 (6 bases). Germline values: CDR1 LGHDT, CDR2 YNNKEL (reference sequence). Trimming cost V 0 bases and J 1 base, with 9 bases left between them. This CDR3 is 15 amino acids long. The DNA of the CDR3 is TGTGCCAGCAGCCAAGATAAACAGGGGAACACTGAAGCTTTCTTT. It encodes CASSQDKQGNTEAFF.

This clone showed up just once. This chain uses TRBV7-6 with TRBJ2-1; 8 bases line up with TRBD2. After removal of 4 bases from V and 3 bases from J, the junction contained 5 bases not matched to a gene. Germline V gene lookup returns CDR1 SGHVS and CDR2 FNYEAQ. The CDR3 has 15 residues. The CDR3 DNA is TGTGCCAGCAGCTCTGGACTAGCAATCTACAATGAGCAGTTCTTC. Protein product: CASSSGLAIYNEQFF.

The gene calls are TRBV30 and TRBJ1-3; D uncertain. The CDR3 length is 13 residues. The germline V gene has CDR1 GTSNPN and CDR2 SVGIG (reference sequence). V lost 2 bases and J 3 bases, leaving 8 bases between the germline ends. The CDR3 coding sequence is TGTGCCTGGAGTCCCCCCAGTGGAAACACCATATATTTT. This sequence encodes CAWSPPSGNTIYF.

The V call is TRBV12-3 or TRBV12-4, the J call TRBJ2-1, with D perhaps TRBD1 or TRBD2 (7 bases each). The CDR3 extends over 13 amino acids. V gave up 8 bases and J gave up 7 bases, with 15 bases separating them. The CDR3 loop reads CASLGTAGNEQFF. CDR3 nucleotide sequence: TGTGCCAGCCTGGGGACAGCGGGGAATGAGCAGTTCTTC.

The chain's CDR3 is CASSYSGQGAYEQYF. CDR3 DNA: TGTGCCAGCAGTTACTCCGGACAGGGGGCCTACGAGCAGTACTTC. The chain uses TRBV6-5 and TRBJ2-7; 10 positions agree with TRBD1. The V segment lost 0 bases and the J segment 2 bases; nucleotides outside the gene matches: 1. CDR3 length: 15 amino acids. Germline V gene sequence: CDR1 MNHEY, CDR2 SVGAGI.

The CDR3 bases are TGTGCCAGCAGTGCAGGGATGGCGGGAGGGCCAGGCACAGATACGCAGTATTTT. This codes for CASSAGMAGGPGTDTQYF. J is TRBJ2-3 and V is TRBV2, with TRBD2 matching 9 bases. This CDR3 region has 18 residues. V lost 4 bases, J lost 1 base, and 12 bases stayed unmatched. The V gene's germline CDR1 is SNHLY and CDR2 FYNNEI.

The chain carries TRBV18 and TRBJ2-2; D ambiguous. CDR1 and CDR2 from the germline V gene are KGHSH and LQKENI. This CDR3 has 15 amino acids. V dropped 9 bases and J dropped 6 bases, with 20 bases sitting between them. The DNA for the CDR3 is TGTGCCAGTAGACCCGATGGCTTGCTGGCCGGGGAGCTGTTTTTT. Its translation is CASRPDGLLAGELFF.

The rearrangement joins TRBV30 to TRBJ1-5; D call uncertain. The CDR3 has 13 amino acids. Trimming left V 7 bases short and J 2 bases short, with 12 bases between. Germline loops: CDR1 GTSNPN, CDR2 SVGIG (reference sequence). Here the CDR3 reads CAFRAKGNQPQHF. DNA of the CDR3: TGTGCCTTCCGGGCAAAAGGCAATCAGCCCCAGCATTTT.

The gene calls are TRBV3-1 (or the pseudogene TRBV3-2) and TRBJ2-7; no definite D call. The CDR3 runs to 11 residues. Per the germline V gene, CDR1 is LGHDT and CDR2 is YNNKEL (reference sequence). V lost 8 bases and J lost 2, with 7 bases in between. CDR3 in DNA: TGTGCCAGCGGAAAAACCTACGAGCAGTACTTC. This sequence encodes CASGKTYEQYF.

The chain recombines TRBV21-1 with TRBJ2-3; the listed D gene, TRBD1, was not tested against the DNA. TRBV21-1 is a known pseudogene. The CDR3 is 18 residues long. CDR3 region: CASSKQAKPTFSTDTQYF. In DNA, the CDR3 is TGTGCCAGCAGCAAACAGGCAAAGCCTACTTTTAGCACAGATACGCAGTATTTT.

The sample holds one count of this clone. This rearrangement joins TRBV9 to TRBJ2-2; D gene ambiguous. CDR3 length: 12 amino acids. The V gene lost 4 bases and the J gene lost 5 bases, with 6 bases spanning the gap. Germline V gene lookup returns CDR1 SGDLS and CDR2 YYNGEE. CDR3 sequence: CASSPQTGELFF. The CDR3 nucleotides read TGTGCCAGCAGCCCTCAGACCGGGGAGCTGTTTTTT. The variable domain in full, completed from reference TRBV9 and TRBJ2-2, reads DSGVTQTPKHLITATGQRVTLRCSPRSGDLSVYWYQQSLDQGLQFLIQYYNGEERAKGNILERFSAQQFPDLHSELNLSSLELGDSALYFCASSPQTGELFFGEGSRLTVL.

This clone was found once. The CDR3 coding sequence is TGTGCCAGCACAGAGCGTACTTTTCCAGATACGCAGTATTTT. Translation: CASTERTFPDTQYF. The J gene is TRBJ2-3, the V gene TRBV2; D is unresolved. CDR1 and CDR2 from the germline V gene are SNHLY and FYNNEI. CDR3 length: 14 amino acids. Trimming pared 7 bases from V and 4 bases from J, leaving 15 bases between.

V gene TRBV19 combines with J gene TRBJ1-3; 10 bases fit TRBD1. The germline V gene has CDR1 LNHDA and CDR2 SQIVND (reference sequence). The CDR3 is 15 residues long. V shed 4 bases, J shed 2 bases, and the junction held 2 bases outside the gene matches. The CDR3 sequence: CASSRQGAAGNTIYF. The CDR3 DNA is TGTGCCAGTAGTAGACAGGGGGCCGCTGGAAACACCATATATTTT.

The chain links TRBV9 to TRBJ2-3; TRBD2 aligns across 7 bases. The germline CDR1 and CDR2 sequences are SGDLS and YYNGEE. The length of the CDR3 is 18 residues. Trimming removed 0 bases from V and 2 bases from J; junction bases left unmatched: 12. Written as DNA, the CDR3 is TGTGCCAGCAGCGTAGGTGGATCTTCTAGCGGCTTCACAGATACGCAGTATTTT. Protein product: CASSVGGSSSGFTDTQYF.

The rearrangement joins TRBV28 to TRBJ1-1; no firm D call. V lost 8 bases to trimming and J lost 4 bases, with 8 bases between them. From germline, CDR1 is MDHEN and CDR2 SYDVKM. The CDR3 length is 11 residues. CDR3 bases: TGTGCCAGCTTGGCAGCCACTGAAGCTTTCTTT. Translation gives CASLAATEAFF.

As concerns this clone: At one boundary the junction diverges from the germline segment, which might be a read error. CDR3 coding DNA: TGTGCCAGCAGTTACTCTGGGACAGAAGATGAAGCTCTCTTT. Amino acids: CASSYSGTEDEALF. The V gene is TRBV6-5, the J gene TRBJ1-1, with TRBD1 matching over 7 bases. Germline V gene lookup returns CDR1 MNHEY and CDR2 SVGAGI. The CDR3 has 14 amino acids.

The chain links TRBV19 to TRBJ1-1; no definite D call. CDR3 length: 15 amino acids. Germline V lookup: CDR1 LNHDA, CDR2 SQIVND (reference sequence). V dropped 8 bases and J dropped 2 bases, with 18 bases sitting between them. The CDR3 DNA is TGTGCCAGTCTAGGAGGGCGCTACCGCAACACTGAAGCTTTCTTT. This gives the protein CASLGGRYRNTEAFF. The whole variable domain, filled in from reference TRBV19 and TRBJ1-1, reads DGGITQSPKYLFRKEGQNVTLSCEQNLNHDAMYWYRQDPGQGLRLIYYSQIVNDFQKGDIAEGYSVSREKKESFPLTVTSAQKNPTAFYLCASLGGRYRNTEAFFGQGTRLTVV.

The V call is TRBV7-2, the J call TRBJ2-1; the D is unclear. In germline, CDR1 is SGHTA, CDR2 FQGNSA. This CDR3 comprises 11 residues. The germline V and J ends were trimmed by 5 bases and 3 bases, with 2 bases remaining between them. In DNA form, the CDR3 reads TGTGCCAGCAGCATCTACAATGAGCAGTTCTTC. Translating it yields CASSIYNEQFF.

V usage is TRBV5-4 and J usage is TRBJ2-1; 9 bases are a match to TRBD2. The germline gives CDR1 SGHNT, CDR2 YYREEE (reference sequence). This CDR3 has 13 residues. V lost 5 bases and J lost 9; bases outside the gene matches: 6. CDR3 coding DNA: TGTGCCAGCAGGGCGGGAGGGCAGGGTGAGCAGTTCTTC. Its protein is CASRAGGQGEQFF.

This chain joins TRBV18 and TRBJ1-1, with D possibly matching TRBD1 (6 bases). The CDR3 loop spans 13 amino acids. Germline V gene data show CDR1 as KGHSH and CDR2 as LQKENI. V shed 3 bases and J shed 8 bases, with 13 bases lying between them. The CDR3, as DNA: TGTGCCAGCTCACCGCAGGGGTCTGCCGAAGCTTTCTTT. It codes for CASSPQGSAEAFF.